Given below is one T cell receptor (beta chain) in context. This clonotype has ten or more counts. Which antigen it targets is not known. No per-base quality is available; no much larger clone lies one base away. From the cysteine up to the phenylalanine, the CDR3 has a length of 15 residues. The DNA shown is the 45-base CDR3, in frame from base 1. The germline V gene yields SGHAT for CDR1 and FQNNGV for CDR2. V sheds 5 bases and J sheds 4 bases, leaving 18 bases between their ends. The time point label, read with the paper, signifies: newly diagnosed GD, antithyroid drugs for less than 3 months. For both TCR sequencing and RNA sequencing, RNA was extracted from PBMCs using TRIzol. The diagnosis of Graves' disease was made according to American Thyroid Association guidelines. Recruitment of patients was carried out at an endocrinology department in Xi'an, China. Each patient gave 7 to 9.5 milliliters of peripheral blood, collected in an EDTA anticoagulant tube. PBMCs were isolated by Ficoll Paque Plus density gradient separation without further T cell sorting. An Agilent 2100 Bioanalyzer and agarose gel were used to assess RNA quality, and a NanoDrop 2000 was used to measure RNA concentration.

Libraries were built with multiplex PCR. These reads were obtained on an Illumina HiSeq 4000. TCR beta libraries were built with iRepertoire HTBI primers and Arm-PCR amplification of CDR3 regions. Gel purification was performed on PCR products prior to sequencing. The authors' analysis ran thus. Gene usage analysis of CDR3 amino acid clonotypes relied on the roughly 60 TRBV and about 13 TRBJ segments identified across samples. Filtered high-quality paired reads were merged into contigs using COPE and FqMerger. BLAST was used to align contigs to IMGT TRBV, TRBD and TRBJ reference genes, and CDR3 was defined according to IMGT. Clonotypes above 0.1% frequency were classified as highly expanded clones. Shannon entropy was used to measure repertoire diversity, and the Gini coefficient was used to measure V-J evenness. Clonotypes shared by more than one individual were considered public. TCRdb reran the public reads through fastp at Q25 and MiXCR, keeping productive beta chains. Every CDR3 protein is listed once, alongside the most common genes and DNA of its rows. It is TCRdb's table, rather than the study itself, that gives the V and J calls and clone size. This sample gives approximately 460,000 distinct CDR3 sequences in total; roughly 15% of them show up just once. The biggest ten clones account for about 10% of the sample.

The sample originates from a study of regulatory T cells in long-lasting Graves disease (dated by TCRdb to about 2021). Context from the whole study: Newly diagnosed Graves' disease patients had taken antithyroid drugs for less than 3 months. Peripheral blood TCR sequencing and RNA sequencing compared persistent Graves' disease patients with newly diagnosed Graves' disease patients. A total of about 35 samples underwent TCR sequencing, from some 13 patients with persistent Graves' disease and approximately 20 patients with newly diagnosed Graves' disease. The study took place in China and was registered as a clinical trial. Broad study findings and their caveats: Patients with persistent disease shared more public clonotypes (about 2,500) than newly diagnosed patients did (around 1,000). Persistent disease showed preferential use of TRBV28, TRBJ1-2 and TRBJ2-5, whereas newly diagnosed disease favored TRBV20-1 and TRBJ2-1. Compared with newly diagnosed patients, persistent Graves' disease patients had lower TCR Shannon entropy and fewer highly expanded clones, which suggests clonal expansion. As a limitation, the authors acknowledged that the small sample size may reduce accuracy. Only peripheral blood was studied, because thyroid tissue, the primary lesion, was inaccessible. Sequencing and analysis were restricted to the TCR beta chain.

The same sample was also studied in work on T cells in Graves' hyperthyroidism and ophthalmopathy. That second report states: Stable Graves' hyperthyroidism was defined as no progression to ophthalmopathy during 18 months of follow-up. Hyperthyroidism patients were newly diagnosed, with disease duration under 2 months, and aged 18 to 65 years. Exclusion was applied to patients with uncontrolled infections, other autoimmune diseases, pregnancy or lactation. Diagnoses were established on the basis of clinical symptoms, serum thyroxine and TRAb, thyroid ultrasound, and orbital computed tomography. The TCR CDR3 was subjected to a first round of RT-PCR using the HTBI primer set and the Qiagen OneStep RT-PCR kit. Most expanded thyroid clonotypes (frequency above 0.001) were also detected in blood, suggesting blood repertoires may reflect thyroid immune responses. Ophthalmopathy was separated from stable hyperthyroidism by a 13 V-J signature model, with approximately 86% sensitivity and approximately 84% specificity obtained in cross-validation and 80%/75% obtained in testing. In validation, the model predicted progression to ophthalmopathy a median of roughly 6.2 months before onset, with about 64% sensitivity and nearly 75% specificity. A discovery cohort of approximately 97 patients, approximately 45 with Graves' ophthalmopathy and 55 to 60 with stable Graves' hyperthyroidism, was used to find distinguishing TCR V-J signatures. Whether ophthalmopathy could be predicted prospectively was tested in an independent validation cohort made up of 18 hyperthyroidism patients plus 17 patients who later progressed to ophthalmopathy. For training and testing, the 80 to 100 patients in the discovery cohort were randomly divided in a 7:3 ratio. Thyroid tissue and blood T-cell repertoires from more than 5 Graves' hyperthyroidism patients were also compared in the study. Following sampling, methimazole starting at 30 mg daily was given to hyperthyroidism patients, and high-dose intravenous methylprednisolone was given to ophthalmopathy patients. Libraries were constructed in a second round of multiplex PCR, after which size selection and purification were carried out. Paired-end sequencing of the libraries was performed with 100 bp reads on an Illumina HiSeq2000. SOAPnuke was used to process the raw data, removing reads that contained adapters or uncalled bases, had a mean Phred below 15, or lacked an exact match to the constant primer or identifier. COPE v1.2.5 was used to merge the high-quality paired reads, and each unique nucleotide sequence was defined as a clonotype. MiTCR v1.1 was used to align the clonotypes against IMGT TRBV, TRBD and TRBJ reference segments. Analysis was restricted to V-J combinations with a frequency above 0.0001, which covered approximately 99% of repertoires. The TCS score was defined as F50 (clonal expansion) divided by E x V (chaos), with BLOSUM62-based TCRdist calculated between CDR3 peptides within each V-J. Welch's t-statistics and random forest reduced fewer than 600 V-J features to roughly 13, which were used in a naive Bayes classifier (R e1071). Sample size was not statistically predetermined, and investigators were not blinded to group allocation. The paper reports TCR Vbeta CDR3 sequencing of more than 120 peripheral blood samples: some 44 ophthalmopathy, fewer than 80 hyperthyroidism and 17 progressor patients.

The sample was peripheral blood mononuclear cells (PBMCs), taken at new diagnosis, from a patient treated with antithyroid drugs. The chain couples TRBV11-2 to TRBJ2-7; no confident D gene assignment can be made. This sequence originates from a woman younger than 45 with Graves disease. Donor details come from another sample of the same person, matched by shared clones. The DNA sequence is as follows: TGTGCCAGCAGCGCACCGGTGGGAACACGATACGAGCAGTACTTC. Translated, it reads CASSAPVGTRYEQYF.